The sequence of this T cell receptor beta chain was determined in a study of T-cell memory formation after mild COVID-19. Constant-segment primers and 5'RACE yielded cDNA libraries for TCR alpha and TCR beta, each carrying sample barcodes and UMIs. One entry per CDR3 protein, called by TCRdb with MiXCR from the 5' RACE reads. Of 150,000 to 200,000 distinct CDR3 sequences listed, roughly 13% are singletons. CDR3 size: 13 residues. V was shortened by 4 bases and J by 6 bases, with 13 bases between the two germline ends. From germline, CDR1 is SGHAT and CDR2 FQNNGV. Points from the study as a whole: CD4/CD8 balance characterized clones contracting day 15 to 85, and CD4+ skew characterized later expanders. Researchers report contracting CD4+ clones mostly in CM and EM, with CD8+ clones in EMRA.

To note about this clonotype: Its cognate antigen is unknown.

This clonotype was sampled from a man younger than 35 who had mild COVID-19 (a few samples of this study predate the infection). Cell type and time point are not known. The sequencing sample was made of PBMCs or a T cell subset sorted from them (not recorded which). This rearrangement joins TRBV11-2 to TRBJ2-7; D assignment may be TRBD1 or TRBD2 (5 bases each). The CDR3 sequence: CASSSTTGSEQYF. Here the CDR3 DNA reads TGTGCCAGCAGCTCGACTACAGGTTCCGAGCAGTACTTC.